Listed below are T cell receptor beta chains from one sample, sequenced in a study of cytomegalovirus exposure and HLA in healthy donors. This table comes from immunoSEQ multiplex PCR, and its TCRdb copy is limited to in-frame clones, with some not included. The sample yields about 160,000 clones, roughly 80% seen once. Sequencing used PBMCs. These receptors came from a male donor in good health and CMV-seropositive. The conserved cysteine and the conserved F or W are not part of the CDR3 here. The order of the fields is J gene, V gene, CDR3 protein.

TRBJ2-1 | TRBV6-7 | ASSYELPGSTNEQF
TRBJ2-2 | TRBV6-5 | ASNKRGGIGELF
TRBJ2-1 | TRBV5-1 | ASSYGQGTVSNEQF
TRBJ2-5 | TRBV28 | ASSRGGIETQY
TRBJ1-3 | TRBV29-1 | SVANAGTGPGNTIY
TRBJ1-1 | TRBV19 | ASSIEWRQGKNTEAF
TRBJ2-3 | TRBV5-6 | ASREGLAGSWMDTQY
TRBJ1-4 | TRBV27 | ASSSQLGGYEKLF
TRBJ1-2 | TRBV5-1 | ASSQNFGTGGGYT
TRBJ2-1 | TRBV7-9 | ASSFGSSYNEQF
TRBJ1-2 | TRBV27 | ASMRVAGSYGYT
TRBJ2-7 | TRBV29-1 | SVYDSSYEQY
TRBJ2-5 | TRBV2 | ASSLTQETQY
TRBJ2-7 | TRBV6-6 | ASIGTSGSYEQY
TRBJ1-4 | TRBV5-8 | ASSFAGTGTATNEKLF
TRBJ2-3 | TRBV27 | ASSFLGSGRTDTQY
TRBJ2-5 | TRBV25-1 | ASSESGTQY
TRBJ2-6 | TRBV28 | ASSSAGDSGANVLT
TRBJ1-2 | TRBV14 | ASSQQGFDYGYT
TRBJ1-3 | TRBV21-1 | ATTEGVNTIY
TRBJ2-3 | TRBV11-2 | ASSSRTDTQY
TRBJ2-7 | TRBV11-2 | ASKKGDLHEQY
TRBJ2-7 | TRBV28 | ASSGQAPYEQY
TRBJ2-5 | TRBV27 | ASGREEETQY
TRBJ2-7 | TRBV6-1 | ASSEYRGLDEQY
TRBJ1-2 | TRBV5-1 | ASSLVQGARGYT
TRBJ1-1 | TRBV6-5 | AAKSPLNTEAF
TRBJ1-6 | TRBV7-2 | ASSRRQGNSPLH
TRBJ1-1 | TRBV6-6 | ASSYSARVGSTEAF